The 27 T cell receptor beta chains listed next were all sequenced from one sample in a study of blood T cell dynamics during melanoma immunotherapy. Libraries were prepared by immunoSEQ multiplex PCR; TCRdb keeps only in-frame clonotypes and omits some of them. This repertoire shows 7,000 or so clones, about three quarters found once; its top ten account for approximately 30%. Time point meaning: pre-treatment baseline. This sample comprised blood, obtained from a patient treated with checkpoint blockade. The receptors shown here come from a human donor with melanoma.

This clone has a handful of counts. It is unclear where the CDR3 begins or ends on the DNA, so no DNA is shown, and the CDR3 is as TCRdb lists it. The gene calls are TRBV2 and TRBJ1-6; TRBD1, the table's D call, was not compared with the DNA. 15 amino acids form the CDR3, both terminal residues included. CDR1 is SNHLY, CDR2 FYNNEI, per germline. CDR3 residues: CASSSSGQGDSPLHF.

The chain combines TRBV10-2 with TRBJ2-2; 10 bases are shared with TRBD1. The CDR3 spans 14 residues. From germline, CDR1 is WSHSY and CDR2 SAAADI. Losses at the gene ends were 7 bases for V and 6 bases for J; bases not matched to a gene: 5. Here the CDR3 reads CASTRQGASGELFF. The DNA of the CDR3 is TGCGCCAGCACCCGACAGGGGGCGTCCGGGGAGCTGTTTTTT.

The V and J genes are TRBV7-9 and TRBJ1-2, with D possibly TRBD1 on 5 matching bases. Germline values: CDR1 SEHNR, CDR2 FQNEAQ (reference sequence). The CDR3 has 14 amino acids. The V gene lost 5 bases and the J gene lost 5 bases, with 15 bases spanning the gap. CDR3 protein: CASSHRWGGYGYTF. The CDR3 nucleotides are TGTGCCAGCAGCCATAGGTGGGGGGGTTATGGCTACACCTTC. The whole variable domain, filled in from reference TRBV7-9 and TRBJ1-2, reads DTGVSQNPRHKITKRGQNVTFRCDPISEHNRLYWYRQTLGQGPEFLTYFQNEAQLEKSRLLSDRFSAERPKGSFSTLEIQRTEQGDSAMYLCASSHRWGGYGYTFGSGTRLTVV.

The V call is TRBV4-3, the J call TRBJ2-7; 8 bases match TRBD1. The V and J ends lost 0 bases and 3 bases, in that order; junction bases with no gene match: 7. Germline-derived CDR1 and CDR2 are LGHNA and YSLEER. This CDR3 has 16 amino acids. The CDR3, as DNA: TGCGCCAGCAGCCAAGACTACAGGGGGACTCTCTACGAGCAGTACTTC. It specifies CASSQDYRGTLYEQYF.

V usage is TRBV10-1 and J usage is TRBJ2-7, with TRBD1 as a possible D gene (6 bases). This CDR3 is 14 amino acids long. V was trimmed by 6 bases and J by 3 bases, leaving 15 bases between them. Germline V gives CDR1 WNHNN, CDR2 SYGVQD (reference sequence). The DNA of the CDR3 is TGCGCCAGCAGCGACTCCATGGACAGCTACGAGCAGTACTTC. It specifies CASSDSMDSYEQYF.

In DNA form, the CDR3 reads TGTGCCAGCCGGGCTAGCGGGGCCTACGAGCAGTACTTC. This encodes CASRASGAYEQYF. The V call is TRBV11-2, the J call TRBJ2-7; TRBD2 matches at 9 bases. Germline V CDR1 and CDR2: SGHAT, FQNNGV. Losses at the gene ends were 8 bases for V and 2 bases for J; bases not matched to a gene: 4. The CDR3 is made up of 13 amino acids.

The chain couples TRBV5-4 to TRBJ2-7; a weak D match, TRBD2 (7 bases). The CDR3 spans 15 residues. The germline V gene encodes CDR1 SGHNT and CDR2 YYREEE (reference sequence). The V end was cut by 4 bases, the J end by 1 base, with 15 bases between. The CDR3 DNA follows: TGTGCCAGCAGCGGGGGGGCGTTGGATTCCTACGAGCAGTACTTC. Amino acid sequence: CASSGGALDSYEQYF.

V is TRBV11-2 and J is TRBJ2-1; D gene ambiguous. Trimming cost V 5 bases and J 5 bases, with 4 bases left between them. This CDR3 is 11 amino acids long. Per the germline V gene, CDR1 is SGHAT and CDR2 is FQNNGV. In nucleotides, the CDR3 is TGTGCCAGCAGCACAAACAATGAGCAGTTCTTC. Protein product: CASSTNNEQFF.

V is TRBV9 and J is TRBJ2-3, with TRBD1 matching 8 bases. The CDR3 totals 16 residues. Per the germline V gene, CDR1 is SGDLS and CDR2 is YYNGEE. V was clipped by 0 bases and J by 3 bases; unmatched bases: 6. CDR3 DNA sequence: TGTGCCAGCAGCGTAGGACAGGGGCTTTCAACAGATACGCAGTATTTT. Translating gives CASSVGQGLSTDTQYF.

V gene TRBV6-5 combines with J gene TRBJ1-6, with D maybe TRBD1 (6 bases). Germline loops: CDR1 MNHEY, CDR2 SVGAGI. V lost 2 bases and J 8 bases, leaving 13 bases between the germline ends. This CDR3 has 15 residues. CDR3 nucleotide sequence: TGTGCCAGCAGTTACACTACAGGGTCGGATTCACCCCTCCACTTT. Encoded protein: CASSYTTGSDSPLHF.

The chain couples TRBV7-9 to TRBJ2-7; TRBD2 agrees at 7 bases. This CDR3 is built from 16 residues. With V trimmed by 0 bases and J by 4 bases, 9 bases remained unmatched. The germline V gene encodes CDR1 SEHNR and CDR2 FQNEAQ (reference sequence). The CDR3 DNA is TGTGCCAGCAGCTTAGCGGGCGGGAGAACCATGTACGAGCAGTACTTC. As protein: CASSLAGGRTMYEQYF.

The CDR3 region has the DNA TGTGCCAGTAGTACCCAGGGGAAACCTAGCACAGATACGCAGTATTTT. This encodes CASSTQGKPSTDTQYF. This chain links TRBV19 with TRBJ2-3, with a tentative D call TRBD1 (6 bases). The CDR3 is 16 residues long. Germline assignment: CDR1 LNHDA and CDR2 SQIVND (reference sequence). The V end lost 4 bases, the J end lost 0 bases, and 14 bases lay between the germline ends.

The chain's CDR3 is CASSPIETTMNTEAFF. The CDR3 DNA sequence: TGTGCCAGCTCACCAATCGAGACAACCATGAACACTGAAGCTTTCTTT. This sequence joins TRBV18 and TRBJ1-1; D is uncertain. Germline values: CDR1 KGHSH, CDR2 LQKENI. V lost 2 bases and J 0 bases, leaving 13 bases between the germline ends. This CDR3 is 16 amino acids long. Together with reference TRBV18 and TRBJ1-1, the CDR3 gives the full variable domain: NAGVMQNPRHLVRRRGQEARLRCSPMKGHSHVYWYRQLPEEGLKFMVYLQKENIIDESGMPKERFSAEFPKEGPSILRIQQVVRGDSAAYFCASSPIETTMNTEAFFGQGTRLTVV.

V gene TRBV7-9 combines with J gene TRBJ2-5, with D unresolved. Germline V lookup: CDR1 SEHNR, CDR2 FQNEAQ (reference sequence). The CDR3 runs 13 residues. Trimming pared 1 base from V and 5 bases from J, leaving 8 bases between. The CDR3 bases are TGTGCCAGCAGCTTAGAAGTTGTCGAGACCCAGTACTTC. Residues: CASSLEVVETQYF.

The V and J genes are TRBV10-3 and TRBJ2-1, with 9 nucleotides matching TRBD2. V shed 6 bases, J shed 8 bases, and the junction held 8 bases outside the gene matches. This CDR3 region has 14 residues. Germline loops: CDR1 ENHRY, CDR2 SYGVKD. CDR3 bases: TGTGCCATCAGGGCGGGAGGGCCAACTGATGAGCAGTTCTTC. It specifies CAIRAGGPTDEQFF.

This chain connects TRBV11-2 to TRBJ2-7; D is unresolved. The CDR3 has 13 amino acids. The ends were cut back, 5 bases at V and 6 bases at J, with 14 bases in the middle. Germline V gene sequence: CDR1 SGHAT, CDR2 FQNNGV. This CDR3 is CASSQTEFSEQYF. CDR3 bases: TGTGCCAGCAGCCAGACTGAATTCTCCGAGCAGTACTTC.

The V and J genes are TRBV5-6 and TRBJ2-3; D remains unclear. The CDR3 consists of 15 residues. The germline V gene has CDR1 SGHDT and CDR2 YYEEEE. Deletions cut 1 base from V and 1 base from J, with 10 bases between. In DNA, the CDR3 is TGTGCCAGCAGCTTGTTCATGGATGGCACAGATACGCAGTATTTT. This encodes CASSLFMDGTDTQYF.

The chain uses TRBV19 and TRBJ1-3; 8 bases fit TRBD1. This CDR3 has 16 residues. J gave up 2 bases and V 7 bases, and 10 bases lay outside the gene matches. Germline V CDR1 and CDR2: LNHDA, SQIVND (reference sequence). CDR3: CASMRQGRRTGNTIYF. CDR3 sequence (DNA): TGTGCCAGTATGAGACAGGGGCGGAGGACTGGAAACACCATATATTTT.

This sequence joins TRBV6-9 and TRBJ1-1, with unresolved D. Germline V CDR1 and CDR2: MNHGY, SVAAGI. There are 13 residues in the CDR3. The germline V and J ends were trimmed by 6 bases and 1 base, with 9 bases remaining between them. CDR3 sequence: CASRGNRNTEAFF. The CDR3 DNA reads as TGTGCCAGCAGGGGGAACAGGAACACTGAAGCTTTCTTT.

The chain links TRBV5-8 to TRBJ1-1; D unclear. Trimming took off 4 bases at V and 3 bases at J, with 13 bases between the two ends. The germline CDR1 and CDR2 sequences are SGHTS and YDEGEE. The CDR3 spans 14 residues. The CDR3 reads CASSPQLSDTEAFF. The CDR3 region has the DNA TGTGCCAGCAGCCCCCAGTTAAGTGACACTGAAGCTTTCTTT. The full variable domain, completed using reference TRBV5-8 and TRBJ1-1, is EAGVTQSPTHLIKTRGQQATLRCSPISGHTSVYWYQQALGLGLQFLLWYDEGEERNRGNFPPRFSGRQFPNYSSELNVNALELEDSALYLCASSPQLSDTEAFFGQGTRLTVV.

V and J are TRBV11-2 and TRBJ2-7; 9 nucleotides align to TRBD2. With V trimmed by 4 bases and J by 3 bases, 7 bases remained unmatched. This CDR3 comprises 15 residues. Germline CDR1 is SGHAT and CDR2 is FQNNGV. CDR3 in amino acids: CASSYGLAGFYEQYF. For the CDR3, the DNA is TGTGCCAGCAGCTACGGGCTAGCGGGATTCTACGAGCAGTACTTC.

This clone rates as medium-sized (0.01 to 0.1%). V is TRBV7-6 and J is TRBJ2-1, with D hard to call. This CDR3 comprises 14 residues. V dropped 0 bases and J dropped 4 bases, with 7 bases sitting between them. CDR1 and CDR2 (germline): SGHVS, FNYEAQ. The CDR3 DNA follows: TGTGCCAGCAGCTTAGCTGGGAAGTACAATGAGCAGTTCTTC. This translates into CASSLAGKYNEQFF.

This chain uses TRBV5-1 with TRBJ2-7; 9 bases are a match to TRBD1. V dropped 3 bases and J dropped 4; count of bases not matched to a gene: 8. Looked up from germline, CDR1 is SGHRS and CDR2 is YFSETQ. This CDR3 comprises 15 residues. CDR3 in DNA: TGCGCCAGCAGCTCGAAGACAGGGGGTGAATACGAGCAGTACTTC. The encoded protein is CASSSKTGGEYEQYF.

The count of this clone is one. This CDR3 is missing its conserved last phenylalanine or tryptophan, likely due to a read error. The V and J genes are TRBV7-9 and TRBJ1-1; 8 bases are a match to TRBD1. This CDR3 has 13 amino acids. CDR1 SEHNR and CDR2 FQNEAQ come from the germline V gene (reference sequence). With 5 bases clipped from V and 5 bases from J, the junction kept 4 bases outside the gene matches. The chain's CDR3 is CASSTQGDTEAFL. The CDR3 DNA sequence: TGTGCCAGCAGCACACAGGGGGATACTGAAGCTTTCCTT.

V gene TRBV5-1 combines with J gene TRBJ2-7; 7 nucleotides align to TRBD1. Germline loops: CDR1 SGHRS, CDR2 YFSETQ. The CDR3 length is 15 residues. V lost 4 bases to trimming and J lost 3 bases; unmatched junction nucleotides: 10. The CDR3 reads CASSDRASTSYEQYF. The CDR3 bases are TGCGCCAGCAGCGACAGGGCCTCGACCAGCTACGAGCAGTACTTC.

This clone appeared a few times. This CDR3 is CASSEGPSQETQYF. The DNA of the CDR3 is TGTGCCAGCAGTGAGGGACCATCCCAAGAGACCCAGTACTTC. The V gene is TRBV6-5, the J gene TRBJ2-5; perhaps D is TRBD1 or TRBD2 (5 bases each). Germline-derived CDR1 and CDR2 are MNHEY and SVGAGI. The CDR3 is made up of 14 amino acids. With 5 bases removed from V and 1 base from J, the gap between germline ends came to 11 bases.

The V gene is TRBV7-9, the J gene TRBJ2-1, with TRBD1 as a possible D gene (6 bases). CDR3 size: 17 residues. The germline V gene encodes CDR1 SEHNR and CDR2 FQNEAQ (reference sequence). The V end was cut by 5 bases, the J end by 0 bases, with 17 bases between. The CDR3 DNA is TGTGCCAGCAGCGGACAGCAGAGCCTTATCTCCTACAATGAGCAGTTCTTC. As protein: CASSGQQSLISYNEQFF.